The 12 T cell receptor beta chains in this list originate from one sample, sequenced in a study of T cell repertoires in cytomegalovirus infection. TCRdb passed the reads through MiXCR, listing each CDR3 protein once. Among about 340,000 distinct CDR3 sequences, under 35% were seen once, and the ten largest hold around 18%. Their cognate antigens are unknown. This specimen was cultured PBMCs, taken from culture after CMV antigen stimulation. Every receptor here comes from a human donor in good health (CMV status not recorded). Some clones in this sample may be carry-over from other donors' samples.

This clonotype occurred a few times. The chain links TRBV28 to TRBJ1-1; D is undetermined. The ends were cut back, 4 bases at V and 3 bases at J, with 18 bases in the middle. Per the germline V gene, CDR1 is MDHEN and CDR2 is SYDVKM. CDR3 length equals 16 residues. CDR3 sequence reads: CASSSRRTPADTEAFF. The CDR3 DNA is TGTGCCAGCAGTTCACGGCGGACTCCGGCCGACACTGAAGCTTTCTTT.

The chain recombines TRBV10-3 with TRBJ2-7, with D hard to call. The CDR3 runs to 11 residues. CDR1 and CDR2 from the germline V gene are ENHRY and SYGVKD. Trimming cost V 5 bases and J 6 bases, with 8 bases left between them. CDR3 protein: CAISPETEQYF. CDR3 bases: TGTGCCATCAGTCCTGAAACCGAGCAGTACTTC.

This clonotype came up a few times. J is TRBJ2-5 and V is TRBV11-2; weak D call: TRBD1 (5 bases). Germline CDR1 reads SGHAT; CDR2 reads FQNNGV. The CDR3 contains 16 residues. Trimming stripped 5 bases from V and 3 bases from J, with 19 bases between. The CDR3 DNA sequence: TGTGCCAGCAGCCCCGCGCCAGGGCTAGTAGAAGAGACCCAGTACTTC. Translating gives CASSPAPGLVEETQYF.

This clonotype was detected only a few times. The rearrangement joins TRBV5-5 to TRBJ1-2; D is uncertain. Trimming left V 1 base short and J 4 bases short, with 14 bases between. The CDR3 is made up of 15 amino acids. Germline V gene sequence: CDR1 SGHKS, CDR2 YYEKEE (reference sequence). CDR3: CASSLSTGPPYGYTF. The CDR3 nucleotides read TGTGCCAGCAGCTTGTCAACCGGCCCCCCCTATGGCTACACCTTC.

V is TRBV10-1 and J is TRBJ2-3; D gene ambiguous. Per germline, CDR1 WNHNN and CDR2 SYGVQD (reference sequence). V was clipped by 4 bases and J by 0 bases, with 14 bases between them. The CDR3 runs 16 residues. CDR3 in amino acids: CASSGTLGLSTDTQYF. The CDR3 DNA reads as TGCGCCAGCAGTGGGACCCTGGGATTGAGCACAGATACGCAGTATTTT.

This clonotype occurred a few times. This rearrangement joins TRBV5-4 to TRBJ2-3, with 7 bases lining up with TRBD2. CDR1 SGHNT and CDR2 YYREEE come from the germline V gene (reference sequence). The CDR3 has 16 amino acids. V was clipped by 4 bases and J by 0 bases; unmatched bases: 8. CDR3 DNA sequence: TGTGCCAGCAGCCGACCCGGGACTACTAGCACAGATACGCAGTATTTT. Translated: CASSRPGTTSTDTQYF.

This clonotype occurred once. The chain carries TRBV6-5 and TRBJ1-2, with 8 bases that match TRBD1. Germline V gene data show CDR1 as MNHEY and CDR2 as SVGAGI. Trimming cost V 5 bases and J 5 bases; bases outside gene matches: 1. The CDR3 covers 12 residues. The CDR3 DNA reads as TGTGCCAGCAGTACAGGGGGATATGGCTACACCTTC. This encodes CASSTGGYGYTF.

This clonotype was seen a single time. V is TRBV28 and J is TRBJ1-2; D gene uncertain. Trimming cost V 2 bases and J 7 bases, with 11 bases left between them. The CDR3 contains 13 residues. Per the germline V gene, CDR1 is MDHEN and CDR2 is SYDVKM. This CDR3 reads CASSLDWRFGYTF. The CDR3 DNA sequence: TGTGCCAGCAGTTTAGACTGGAGGTTTGGCTACACCTTC.

This clonotype was picked up many times. J is TRBJ2-3 and V is TRBV11-1; 14 bases agree with TRBD2. CDR1 and CDR2 (germline): SGHAT, FQDESV (reference sequence). The V gene end was trimmed by 1 base and the J gene end by 2 bases; junction bases not matched to a gene: 2. CDR3 length equals 17 residues. CDR3 in DNA: TGTGCCAGCAGCTTAGGGACTAGCGGGGGGTACACAGATACGCAGTATTTT. This codes for CASSLGTSGGYTDTQYF.

Only a few counts were recorded for this clonotype. The chain links TRBV6-6 to TRBJ1-1; 7 nucleotides align to TRBD1. CDR3 length: 13 amino acids. CDR1 is MNHNY and CDR2 is SVGAGI in the germline V gene (reference sequence). V lost 4 bases and J lost 6; bases outside the gene matches: 5. CDR3 coding DNA: TGTGCCAGCAGTTCCAGGGGGGGGCCTGAAGCTTTCTTT. Translation gives CASSSRGGPEAFF.

In this sample, this clonotype turned up a few times. The CDR3 nucleotides read TGCAGTGCTCGATTCGGGACGCAAAATCAGCCCCAGCATTTT. The encoded protein is CSARFGTQNQPQHF. J is TRBJ1-5 and V is TRBV20-1, with a tentative D call TRBD1 (5 bases). Trimming removed 5 bases from V and 4 bases from J, with 15 bases in between. CDR1 is DFQATT and CDR2 is SNEGSKA in the germline V gene (reference sequence). This CDR3 has 14 residues.

CDR3 protein: CASSYHRNPNEKLFF. For the CDR3, the DNA is TGCGCCAGCAGCTACCACAGAAACCCTAATGAAAAACTGTTTTTT. The chain links TRBV5-1 to TRBJ1-4; D is undetermined. Trimming cost V 3 bases and J 3 bases, with 12 bases left between them. Per germline, CDR1 SGHRS and CDR2 YFSETQ. The CDR3 runs 15 residues.